The 4 T cell receptor beta chains reported below all come from one sample, sequenced in a study of OX40 agonist ivuxolimab in advanced cancers. This table comes from immunoSEQ multiplex PCR, and its TCRdb copy is limited to in-frame clones, with some not included. This sample yields around 69,000 clones, of which nearly 90% are seen a single time; over 3% belongs to the top ten. The material sequenced was CD4+ or CD8+ T cells sorted from blood, taken in a trial of the OX40 agonist ivuxolimab. All receptors derive from an adult with an advanced solid tumor such as melanoma, head and neck, liver or kidney cancer.

A single count supports this clone. The genes are TRBV6-5 and TRBJ2-7, with D perhaps assigned TRBD1 or TRBD2 (5 bases each). This CDR3 has 14 amino acids. The V gene's germline CDR1 is MNHEY and CDR2 SVGAGI. V gave up 4 bases and J gave up 4 bases, with 14 bases separating them. CDR3 bases: TGTGCCAGCAGTTTCCGGGACCGCTGGTACGAGCAGTACTTC. This codes for CASSFRDRWYEQYF.

The chain recombines TRBV2 with TRBJ2-1; 8 positions agree with TRBD2. The germline CDR1 and CDR2 sequences are SNHLY and FYNNEI. The CDR3 is 15 amino acids. The V gene end was trimmed by 4 bases and the J gene end by 6 bases; junction bases not matched to a gene: 8. CDR3 DNA: TGTGCCAGCAGTGTCCCAGCGGGAGTGGGCAATGAGCAGTTCTTC. It encodes CASSVPAGVGNEQFF.

The chain joins TRBV7-2 to TRBJ2-3; no definite D call. The germline V gene has CDR1 SGHTA and CDR2 FQGNSA. The V end lost 5 bases, the J end lost 5 bases, and 8 bases lay between the germline ends. The CDR3 has 12 amino acids. The CDR3 sequence is CASSPRLDTQYF. The CDR3 DNA sequence: TGTGCCAGCAGCCCCAGGCTAGATACGCAGTATTTT. The complete variable domain, with remaining parts taken from reference TRBV7-2 and TRBJ2-3, reads GAGVSQSPSNKVTEKGKDVELRCDPISGHTALYWYRQSLGQGLEFLIYFQGNSAPDKSGLPSDRFSAERTGGSVSTLTIQRTQQEDSAVYLCASSPRLDTQYFGPGTRLTVL.

The chain's CDR3 is CASSLTSGNTIYF. CDR3 bases: TGTGCCAGCAGCTTGACCTCTGGAAACACCATATATTTT. This sequence joins TRBV7-2 and TRBJ1-3, with D hard to call. Trimming took 3 bases from V and 0 from J, leaving 3 bases between them. The CDR3 consists of 13 residues. In germline, CDR1 is SGHTA, CDR2 FQGNSA.